This T cell receptor beta chain was identified in a study of T cells in Graves' hyperthyroidism and ophthalmopathy. Across the study: Before any treatment, at initial diagnosis, peripheral blood was collected.

This CDR3 region has 16 residues. The V and J ends lost 0 bases and 6 bases, in that order; junction bases with no gene match: 10. From germline, CDR1 is DFQATT and CDR2 SNEGSKA (reference sequence). It was uncontrolled infection, other autoimmune disease, pregnancy or lactation that excluded patients. Each diagnosis drew on symptoms, thyroxine, TRAb, thyroid ultrasound and orbital computed tomography findings. Source material for PBMCs was more than 7.5 ml fresh peripheral blood. Researchers amplified the TCR beta CDR3 regions from RNA transcripts. Primed by the HTBI set, a first-round RT-PCR was run on the TCR CDR3. TCRdb independently ran MiXCR on the multiplex PCR reads; one entry per CDR3 protein. The repertoire includes 500,000 to 650,000 distinct CDR3 sequences, 15% to 20% of them detected once, and roughly 15% sits in the top ten.

V usage is TRBV20-1 and J usage is TRBJ2-1; 8 positions agree with TRBD2. The sequenced material came from blood. The origin of this receptor is a woman between 18 and 30 years old with Graves' ophthalmopathy. CDR3: CSARDSGGGTLNEQFF. The CDR3 region has the DNA TGCAGTGCTAGAGATAGTGGCGGGGGGACTCTCAATGAGCAGTTCTTC.